The source of this T cell receptor beta chain is a study of blood T cell repertoires in COVID-19. CDR1 SGHTA and CDR2 FQGNSA come from the germline V gene. The trim removed 1 base at V and 4 bases at J, leaving 4 bases unmatched. The CDR3 is made up of 15 amino acids. In the authors' methods: The authors estimated nucleated cell counts from reference gene primer amplification. Data came from immunoSEQ multiplex PCR; TCRdb stores just in-frame clones and leaves some out. V, J and clone size reflect that table, while D and trimming were determined from the DNA. The table shows 350,000 to 450,000 clones, with about 88% occurring only once.

The sequenced sample was PBMCs or T cells enriched from blood (not recorded which). The chain uses TRBV7-2 and TRBJ1-5; 7 bases align to TRBD1. The receptor's source is a woman between 18 and 29 years old who had been exposed to COVID-19. CDR3 protein: CASSLGAGGNQPQHF. The CDR3 bases are TGTGCCAGCAGCTTAGGGGCAGGGGGGAATCAGCCCCAGCATTTT.